This TCR beta chain was sequenced for a study of blood T cell repertoires in COVID-19. Profiling relied on immunoSEQ multiplex PCR, and the TCRdb table lists in-frame clones only, not all of them. The sample has about 95,000 clones, roughly 86% seen once; the top ten hold about 18%. The TCR comes from a human donor in a cohort sampled during active COVID-19. Specimen: peripheral blood.

This CDR3 is CASGLAGATYEQYF. The CDR3, as DNA: TGTGCCAGTGGACTAGCGGGGGCAACCTACGAGCAGTACTTC. J is TRBJ2-7 and V is TRBV19; 13 bases agree with TRBD2. Germline CDR1 reads LNHDA; CDR2 reads SQIVND (reference sequence). Losses at the gene ends were 8 bases for V and 2 bases for J; bases not matched to a gene: 3. The CDR3 has 14 residues.